One sample yielded the 19 T cell receptor beta chains listed below, sequenced in a study of T cell repertoires in cytomegalovirus infection. Their specific antigens are unknown. TCRdb re-called the reads through MiXCR, storing one row per CDR3 protein. This sample has 250,000 to 300,000 distinct CDR3 sequences, with roughly a fifth found just once. The source was cultured PBMCs, collected from culture after CMV antigen stimulation. The receptors here all came from a human donor in good health (CMV status not recorded). Some clones in this sample may be carry-over from other donors' samples.

This chain uses TRBV7-2 with TRBJ2-5, with 11 bases fitting TRBD1. Germline V CDR1 and CDR2: SGHTA, FQGNSA. The CDR3 loop spans 15 amino acids. The J segment lost 9 bases and the V segment lost 4 bases, leaving 10 bases of the junction unmatched. The CDR3 nucleotides read TGTGCCAGCAGCTGGGGGACAGGGGGGCGACTGGCCCAGTACTTC. This translates into CASSWGTGGRLAQYF.

Comment on this clonotype: One end of the junction does not line up with germline, which may come from a read error. The J gene is TRBJ2-1, the V gene TRBV29-1, with TRBD2 matching 8 bases. This CDR3 spans 12 amino acids. CDR1 and CDR2 (germline): SQVTM, ANQGSEA. The CDR3 loop reads CSVEDGRARVVF. Written as DNA, the CDR3 is TGCAGCGTTGAAGACGGGAGGGCTCGTGTGGTATTC.

The chain has TRBV7-8 and TRBJ2-1; D may correspond to TRBD1 or TRBD2 (5 bases each). This CDR3 comprises 15 residues. Germline loops: CDR1 SGHVS, CDR2 FQNEAQ. Trimming stripped 6 bases from V and 6 bases from J, with 18 bases between. The CDR3: CASSFGTPGFNEQFF. The DNA of the CDR3 is TGTGCCAGCAGTTTCGGGACGCCAGGGTTCAATGAGCAGTTCTTC.

This clonotype was seen at least ten times. V usage is TRBV7-2 and J usage is TRBJ2-5, with D unclear. The CDR3 is 13 residues long. CDR1 is SGHTA, CDR2 FQGNSA, per germline. V gave up 5 bases and J gave up 0 bases, with 7 bases separating them. CDR3 in amino acids: CASSRQNQETQYF. The CDR3 nucleotides read TGTGCCAGCAGCCGACAAAACCAAGAGACCCAGTACTTC.

Only a few counts were recorded for this clonotype. The chain combines TRBV5-4 with TRBJ2-1; tentative D call: TRBD2 (6 bases). The CDR3 is 13 residues long. In germline, CDR1 is SGHNT, CDR2 YYREEE (reference sequence). V dropped 4 bases and J dropped 9 bases, with 14 bases sitting between them. CDR3 nucleotide sequence: TGTGCCAGCAGCCCCCCGGGGGTGGCTGAGCAGTTCTTC. It is translated as CASSPPGVAEQFF.

This clonotype has only a few counts. The V call is TRBV19, the J call TRBJ1-1; the D is unclear. The CDR3 runs to 15 residues. Germline-derived CDR1 and CDR2 are LNHDA and SQIVND (reference sequence). Trimming shortened V by 6 bases and J by 4 bases, and 18 bases separated the two germline ends. The CDR3 DNA sequence: TGTGCCAGTAGATTACGACGGGCGGGAAGCACTGAAGCTTTCTTT. As protein: CASRLRRAGSTEAFF. Full variable domain (remainder filled in from reference TRBV19 and TRBJ1-1): DGGITQSPKYLFRKEGQNVTLSCEQNLNHDAMYWYRQDPGQGLRLIYYSQIVNDFQKGDIAEGYSVSREKKESFPLTVTSAQKNPTAFYLCASRLRRAGSTEAFFGQGTRLTVV.

This clonotype has a count of ten or more. The rearrangement links TRBV7-2 to TRBJ2-7, with TRBD2 matching 14 bases. The germline V gene encodes CDR1 SGHTA and CDR2 FQGNSA. Germline trimming cut 5 bases from V and 0 bases from J; bases unmatched to any gene: 6. The CDR3 spans 17 residues. The CDR3 DNA follows: TGTGCCAGCAGCCGAGGACTAGCGGGAGGCCTCTCCTACGAGCAGTACTTC. Protein sequence: CASSRGLAGGLSYEQYF.

In this sample, this clonotype turned up many times. The rearrangement links TRBV11-2 to TRBJ2-5; TRBD2 aligns across 9 bases. The V segment lost 4 bases and the J segment 5 bases; nucleotides outside the gene matches: 11. The length of the CDR3 is 16 residues. The V gene's germline CDR1 is SGHAT and CDR2 FQNNGV. The CDR3 DNA is TGTGCCAGCAGCTCTCAACGGAGGGCGGGAGGGGAGACCCAGTACTTC. It specifies CASSSQRRAGGETQYF.

V is TRBV7-2 and J is TRBJ1-2; perhaps TRBD1 as D (5 bases). The CDR3 is 15 amino acids. Trimming shortened V by 1 base and J by 8 bases, and 17 bases separated the two germline ends. In germline, CDR1 is SGHTA, CDR2 FQGNSA. CDR3 region: CASSLEGRGSGGYTF. The CDR3, as DNA: TGTGCCAGCAGCTTAGAGGGAAGGGGCTCTGGAGGCTACACCTTC.

This clonotype was counted once. This chain joins TRBV20-1 and TRBJ1-5; D is unclear. The germline V gene encodes CDR1 DFQATT and CDR2 SNEGSKA (reference sequence). The CDR3 contains 12 residues. V was cut by 5 bases and J by 5 bases, with 10 bases left in between. Here the CDR3 DNA reads TGCAGTGCTGAGGATAGGGATCAGCCCCAGCATTTT. Translation: CSAEDRDQPQHF.

CDR3 residues: CASSYRTGLYNEQFF. In DNA, the CDR3 is TGTGCCAGCAGCTACCGGACGGGCTTGTACAATGAGCAGTTCTTC. The chain recombines TRBV7-9 with TRBJ2-1; D is uncertain. CDR3 length: 15 amino acids. Trimming pared 4 bases from V and 4 bases from J, leaving 14 bases between. CDR1 and CDR2 (germline): SEHNR, FQNEAQ (reference sequence).

The chain employs TRBV7-2 and TRBJ2-5, with TRBD2 matching over 10 bases. CDR1 is SGHTA, CDR2 FQGNSA, per germline. CDR3 length: 14 residues. With V trimmed by 11 bases and J by 5 bases, 11 bases remained unmatched. CDR3 protein: CAANFISGGETQYF. CDR3 in DNA: TGTGCCGCAAACTTCATTAGCGGGGGGGAGACCCAGTACTTC. Full variable domain (missing parts from reference TRBV7-2 and TRBJ2-5): GAGVSQSPSNKVTEKGKDVELRCDPISGHTALYWYRQSLGQGLEFLIYFQGNSAPDKSGLPSDRFSAERTGGSVSTLTIQRTQQEDSAVYLCAANFISGGETQYFGPGTRLLVL.

This clonotype has just a few counts. This rearrangement joins TRBV30 to TRBJ2-6, with a tentative D call TRBD1 (5 bases). CDR1 and CDR2 (germline): GTSNPN, SVGIG (reference sequence). The CDR3 runs to 16 residues. Trimming took off 3 bases at V and 2 bases at J, with 14 bases between the two ends. For the CDR3, the DNA is TGTGCCTGGAGACCCATTGGACAAGCTGGGGCCAACGTCCTGACTTTC. This codes for CAWRPIGQAGANVLTF.

The chain is built from TRBV6-5 and TRBJ1-1; 8 bases align to TRBD1. The CDR3 is 16 amino acids. Germline V gives CDR1 MNHEY, CDR2 SVGAGI. V lost 0 bases, J lost 2 bases, and 5 bases stayed unmatched. CDR3 sequence (DNA): TGTGCCAGCAGTTACTCCCGGCCAGGGGGCAACACTGAAGCTTTCTTT. Translating gives CASSYSRPGGNTEAFF.

This clonotype was seen a handful of times. The V gene is TRBV11-2, the J gene TRBJ1-2; 8 nucleotides match TRBD1. The junction had 4 bases not matched to a gene; V was cut back by 0 bases and J by 7 bases. Germline CDR1 is SGHAT and CDR2 is FQNNGV. CDR3 length: 14 residues. CDR3 coding DNA: TGTGCCAGCAGCTTAGACGGACAGGGTATTGGCTACACCTTC. Its protein is CASSLDGQGIGYTF.

This clonotype was found a few times. This chain connects TRBV20-1 to TRBJ2-3; D call uncertain. V shed 6 bases and J shed 6 bases, with 13 bases lying between them. This CDR3 spans 12 amino acids. Germline V gene sequence: CDR1 DFQATT, CDR2 SNEGSKA (reference sequence). As DNA, the CDR3 is TGCAGTGCCTGGCTGAAAGGGGATACGCAGTATTTT. Protein product: CSAWLKGDTQYF.

This clonotype came up a few times. The rearrangement joins TRBV6-5 to TRBJ2-1; possibly TRBD2 for D (5 bases). From germline, CDR1 is MNHEY and CDR2 SVGAGI. This CDR3 is 14 amino acids long. V gave up 6 bases and J gave up 6 bases, with 15 bases separating them. CDR3 in amino acids: CASSRGLSSNEQFF. The CDR3 DNA reads TGTGCCAGCAGCCGCGGACTGTCTTCCAATGAGCAGTTCTTC.

The chain links TRBV10-3 to TRBJ2-3; 8 bases agree with TRBD2. V gave up 4 bases and J gave up 5 bases; unmatched junction bases: 8. CDR3 length equals 15 residues. Looked up from germline, CDR1 is ENHRY and CDR2 is SYGVKD. CDR3 region: CAISGGAGDLDTQYF. The CDR3 DNA sequence: TGTGCCATCAGTGGTGGAGCGGGAGATTTAGATACGCAGTATTTT.

In DNA form, the CDR3 reads TGTGCCAGCAGCGTAGGTAGGACAGGGGGCGATGAGACCCAGTACTTC. It yields the protein CASSVGRTGGDETQYF. The chain carries TRBV9 and TRBJ2-5; 11 positions match TRBD1. J was trimmed by 5 bases and V by 0 bases; bases with no gene match: 6. This CDR3 has 16 residues. The germline CDR1 and CDR2 sequences are SGDLS and YYNGEE.